The 9 T cell receptor beta chains below were found in one sample sequenced in a study of shared clonotypes between healthy human individuals (dated by TCRdb to between 2020 and 2021). The library was made by the immunoSEQ multiplex PCR assay. TCRdb mirrors the immuneACCESS table, restricted to in-frame sequences. Some clones are absent from its copies; in checked studies, under half trace to an unresolved V gene, and the reason for the others is unknown. In all, the sample holds roughly 1 million clones, and roughly 74% of those were seen once. The ten most abundant clones make up more than 0.45% of the sample. Sequences were obtained from memory CD4+ T cells from PBMCs. The label giving this sample's cell subset or site can be read as: CD45RA-negative fraction. Receptors originate from a man aged 18 to 30 in good health. Some clones in this sample may be carry-over from other donors' samples.

CDR3 amino acids: CASSPLWGNTQYF. The CDR3 DNA sequence: TGTGCCAGCAGTCCCCTCTGGGGAAATACGCAGTATTTT. V is TRBV28 and J is TRBJ2-3; unclear D gene. V lost 5 bases, J lost 7 bases, and 13 bases lay in between. Germline V gene lookup returns CDR1 MDHEN and CDR2 SYDVKM. The CDR3 spans 13 residues.

The chain couples TRBV7-2 to TRBJ2-1, with 12 bases lining up with TRBD2. The CDR3 runs 16 residues. With 5 bases clipped from V and 7 bases from J, the junction kept 9 bases outside the gene matches. Germline V gives CDR1 SGHTA, CDR2 FQGNSA. The chain's CDR3 is CASSPPSGRAMNEQFF. The CDR3 bases are TGTGCCAGCAGCCCACCTAGCGGGAGGGCCATGAATGAGCAGTTCTTC.

This clone came up a few times. The rearrangement uses TRBV5-5 and TRBJ2-5; a weak D match, TRBD2 (5 bases). The length of the CDR3 is 14 residues. The V end was cut by 6 bases, the J end by 5 bases, with 17 bases between. Per the germline V gene, CDR1 is SGHKS and CDR2 is YYEKEE (reference sequence). CDR3: CASTRTGSVETQYF. The CDR3 DNA reads as TGTGCCAGCACCAGGACGGGGTCAGTTGAGACCCAGTACTTC.

As regards this clone: Other DNA sequences in the same sample also yield this CDR3. This chain connects TRBV6-5 to TRBJ2-7; a weak D match, TRBD2 (5 bases). CDR1 is MNHEY and CDR2 is SVGAGI in the germline V gene. V was cut by 0 bases and J by 2 bases, with 11 bases left in between. This CDR3 spans 15 amino acids. The DNA for the CDR3 is TGTGCCAGCAGTTACTCGACTTCGGGAACCTACGAGCAGTACTTC. Encoded protein: CASSYSTSGTYEQYF.

In this sample, this clone turned up once. J is TRBJ2-7 and V is TRBV6-6, with D uncertain. The V and J ends lost 5 bases and 3 bases respectively, with 8 bases between them. The CDR3 contains 12 residues. Germline CDR1 and CDR2: MNHNY and SVGAGI (reference sequence). CDR3 nucleotides: TGTGCCAGCAGTCCCGGAAACTACGAGCAGTACTTC. Translating it yields CASSPGNYEQYF.

The chain recombines TRBV28 with TRBJ1-5, with D possibly TRBD1 on 5 matching bases. The germline CDR1 and CDR2 sequences are MDHEN and SYDVKM. This CDR3 comprises 14 residues. Between the trimmed V and J ends, which lost 2 bases and 7 bases, there was a span of 12 bases. As DNA, the CDR3 is TGTGCCAGCAGTTTAAGAGGGGTTTGGCAGCCCCAGCATTTT. Translating gives CASSLRGVWQPQHF.

The rearrangement links TRBV28 to TRBJ2-7; tentatively, D is TRBD1 (6 bases). CDR1 is MDHEN and CDR2 is SYDVKM in the germline V gene. This CDR3 contains 15 residues. V gave up 6 bases and J gave up 4 bases, with 19 bases separating them. CDR3 region: CASRLSSRDIYEQYF. The CDR3 coding sequence is TGTGCCAGCAGACTGTCGTCCCGGGACATTTACGAGCAGTACTTC.

This chain links TRBV4-2 with TRBJ1-3; possibly TRBD1 for D (5 bases). The CDR3 consists of 16 residues. V was shortened by 4 bases and J by 2 bases, with 15 bases between the two germline ends. CDR1 and CDR2 (germline): LGHNA, YNFKEQ. CDR3 protein: CASSLGPQGAGNTIYF. CDR3 bases: TGTGCCAGCAGCCTCGGGCCCCAGGGAGCTGGAAACACCATATATTTT.

CDR3 residues: CASSLGATRGLEQFF. Written as DNA, the CDR3 is TGTGCCAGCAGCTTAGGCGCAACCAGGGGGCTCGAGCAGTTCTTC. J is TRBJ2-1 and V is TRBV7-8; 8 nucleotides align to TRBD1. The length of the CDR3 is 15 residues. After removal of 1 base from V and 10 bases from J, the junction contained 9 bases not matched to a gene. Germline V gene data show CDR1 as SGHVS and CDR2 as FQNEAQ.